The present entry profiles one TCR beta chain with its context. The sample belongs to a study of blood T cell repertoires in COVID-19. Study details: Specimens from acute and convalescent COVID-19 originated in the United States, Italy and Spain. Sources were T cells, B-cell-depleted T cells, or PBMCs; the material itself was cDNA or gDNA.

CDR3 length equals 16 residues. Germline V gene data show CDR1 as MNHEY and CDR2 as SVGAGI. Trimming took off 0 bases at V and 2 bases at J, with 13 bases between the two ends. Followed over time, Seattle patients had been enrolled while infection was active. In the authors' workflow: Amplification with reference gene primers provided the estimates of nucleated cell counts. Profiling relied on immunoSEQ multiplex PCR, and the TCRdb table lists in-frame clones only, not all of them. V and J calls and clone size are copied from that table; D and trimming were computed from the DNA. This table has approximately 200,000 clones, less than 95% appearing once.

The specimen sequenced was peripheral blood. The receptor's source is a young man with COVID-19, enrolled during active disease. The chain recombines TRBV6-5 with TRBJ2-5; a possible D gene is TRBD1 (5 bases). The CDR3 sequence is CASSYSSTAKQETQYF. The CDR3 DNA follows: TGTGCCAGCAGTTACTCTTCGACAGCGAAGCAAGAGACCCAGTACTTC.